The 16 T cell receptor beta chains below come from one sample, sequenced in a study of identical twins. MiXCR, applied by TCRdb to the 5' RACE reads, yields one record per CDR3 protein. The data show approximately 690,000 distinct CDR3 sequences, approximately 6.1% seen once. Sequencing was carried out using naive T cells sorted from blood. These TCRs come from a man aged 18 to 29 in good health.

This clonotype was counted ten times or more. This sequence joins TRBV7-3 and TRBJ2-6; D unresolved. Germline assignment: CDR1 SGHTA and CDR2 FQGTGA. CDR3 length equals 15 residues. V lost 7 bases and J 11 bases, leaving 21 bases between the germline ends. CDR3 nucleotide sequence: TGTGCCAGCACCCATCTTGGCAGCAAATCGGACGTCCTGACTTTC. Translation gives CASTHLGSKSDVLTF.

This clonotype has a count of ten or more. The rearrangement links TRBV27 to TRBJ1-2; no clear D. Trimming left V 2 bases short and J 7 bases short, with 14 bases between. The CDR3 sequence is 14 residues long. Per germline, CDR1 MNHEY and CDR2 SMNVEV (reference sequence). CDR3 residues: CASSLIGRGSGYTF. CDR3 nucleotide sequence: TGTGCCAGCAGTTTAATTGGGCGCGGTAGTGGCTACACCTTC.

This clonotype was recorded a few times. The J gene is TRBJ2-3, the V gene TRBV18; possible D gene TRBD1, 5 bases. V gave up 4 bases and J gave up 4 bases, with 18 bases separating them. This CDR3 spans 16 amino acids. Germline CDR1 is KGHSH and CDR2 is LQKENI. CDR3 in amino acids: CASSLTPVEGADTQYF. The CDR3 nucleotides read TGTGCCAGCTCACTTACGCCGGTGGAAGGGGCAGATACGCAGTATTTT.

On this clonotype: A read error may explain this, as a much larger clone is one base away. CDR3 amino acids: CASKRDFVITDTQYF. The DNA of the CDR3 is TGTGCCAGCAAGAGGGACTTCGTTATTACAGATACGCAGTATTTT. J is TRBJ2-3 and V is TRBV11-2; D may be TRBD2 (6 bases). This CDR3 is built from 15 residues. From germline, CDR1 is SGHAT and CDR2 FQNNGV. The V gene lost 7 bases and the J gene lost 3 bases, with 17 bases spanning the gap.

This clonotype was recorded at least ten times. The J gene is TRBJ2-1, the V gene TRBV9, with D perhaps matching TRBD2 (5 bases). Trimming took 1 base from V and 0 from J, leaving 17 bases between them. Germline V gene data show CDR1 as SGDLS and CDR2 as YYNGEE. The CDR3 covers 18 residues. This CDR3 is CASSVSRSGSSSYNEQFF. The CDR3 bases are TGTGCCAGCAGCGTAAGTCGCAGCGGCTCGAGCTCCTACAATGAGCAGTTCTTC.

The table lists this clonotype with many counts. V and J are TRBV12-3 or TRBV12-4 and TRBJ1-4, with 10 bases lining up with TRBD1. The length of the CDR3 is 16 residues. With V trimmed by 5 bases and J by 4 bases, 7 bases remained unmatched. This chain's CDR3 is CASSLDRGRDNEKLFF. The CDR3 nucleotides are TGTGCCAGCAGTCTAGACAGGGGGCGCGATAATGAAAAACTGTTTTTT.

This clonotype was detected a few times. This CDR3 is CSARDHRVSYEQYF. The CDR3 DNA reads TGCAGTGCTAGAGATCACCGGGTTTCCTACGAGCAGTACTTC. This chain uses TRBV20-1 with TRBJ2-7; no firm D call. The CDR3 consists of 14 residues. The V gene's germline CDR1 is DFQATT and CDR2 SNEGSKA (reference sequence). Trimming left V 0 bases short and J 1 base short, with 10 bases between.

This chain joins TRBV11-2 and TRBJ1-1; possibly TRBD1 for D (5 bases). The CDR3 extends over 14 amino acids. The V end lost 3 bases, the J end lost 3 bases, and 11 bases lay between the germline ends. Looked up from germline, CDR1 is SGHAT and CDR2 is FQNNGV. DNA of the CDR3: TGTGCCAGCAGCTTTAGGTTAGGGGACACTGAAGCTTTCTTT. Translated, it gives CASSFRLGDTEAFF.

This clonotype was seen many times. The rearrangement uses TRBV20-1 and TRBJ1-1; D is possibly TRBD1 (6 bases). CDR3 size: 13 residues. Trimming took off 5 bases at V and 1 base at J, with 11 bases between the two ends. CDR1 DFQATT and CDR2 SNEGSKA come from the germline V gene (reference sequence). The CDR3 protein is CSAWDIQNTEAFF. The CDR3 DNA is TGCAGTGCTTGGGACATACAGAACACTGAAGCTTTCTTT.

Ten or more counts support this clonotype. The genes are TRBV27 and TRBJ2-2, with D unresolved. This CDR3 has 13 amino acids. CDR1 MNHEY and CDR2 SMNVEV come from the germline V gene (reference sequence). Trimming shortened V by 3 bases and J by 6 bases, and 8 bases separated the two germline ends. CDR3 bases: TGTGCCAGCAGTTTTGAAGGGCCCGGGGAGCTGTTTTTT. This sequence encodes CASSFEGPGELFF.

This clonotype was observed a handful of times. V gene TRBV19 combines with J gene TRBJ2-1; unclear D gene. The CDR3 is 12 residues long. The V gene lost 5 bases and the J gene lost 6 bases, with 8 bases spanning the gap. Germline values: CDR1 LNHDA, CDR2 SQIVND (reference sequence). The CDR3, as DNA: TGTGCCAGTAGTCGGTTGGCCAATGAGCAGTTCTTC. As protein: CASSRLANEQFF.

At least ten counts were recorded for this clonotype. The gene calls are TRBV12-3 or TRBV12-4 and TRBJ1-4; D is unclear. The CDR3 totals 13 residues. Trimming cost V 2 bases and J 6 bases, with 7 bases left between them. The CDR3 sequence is CASSLWPDEKLFF. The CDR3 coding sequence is TGTGCCAGCAGTTTATGGCCGGATGAAAAACTGTTTTTT.

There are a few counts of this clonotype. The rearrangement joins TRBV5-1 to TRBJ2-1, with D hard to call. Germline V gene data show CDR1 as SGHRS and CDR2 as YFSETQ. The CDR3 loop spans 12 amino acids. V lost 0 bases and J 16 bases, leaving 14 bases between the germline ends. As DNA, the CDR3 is TGCGCCAGCAGCTTGGAATCCTACGGAAGCTTCTTC. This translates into CASSLESYGSFF.

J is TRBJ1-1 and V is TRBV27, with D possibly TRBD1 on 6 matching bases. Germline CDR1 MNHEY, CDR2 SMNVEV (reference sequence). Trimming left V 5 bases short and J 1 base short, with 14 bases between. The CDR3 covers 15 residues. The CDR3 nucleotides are TGTGCCAGCAGTCTCAACTGGGGGGCGAACACTGAAGCTTTCTTT. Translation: CASSLNWGANTEAFF.

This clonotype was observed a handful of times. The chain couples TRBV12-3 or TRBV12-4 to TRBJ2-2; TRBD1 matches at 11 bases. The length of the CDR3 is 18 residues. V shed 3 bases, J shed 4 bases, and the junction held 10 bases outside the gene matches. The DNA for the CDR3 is TGTGCCAGCAGTTTTACTTCCGGGACAGGGGGGGTCACCGGGGAGCTGTTTTTT. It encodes CASSFTSGTGGVTGELFF.

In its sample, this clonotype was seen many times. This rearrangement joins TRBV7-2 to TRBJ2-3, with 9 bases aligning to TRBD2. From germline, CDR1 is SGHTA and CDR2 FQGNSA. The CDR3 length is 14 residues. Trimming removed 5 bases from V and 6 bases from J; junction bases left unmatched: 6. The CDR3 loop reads CASSLGTSSDTQYF. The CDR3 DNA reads TGTGCCAGCAGCCTGGGGACTAGCTCGGATACGCAGTATTTT. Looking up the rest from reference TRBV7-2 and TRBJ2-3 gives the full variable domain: GAGVSQSPSNKVTEKGKDVELRCDPISGHTALYWYRQSLGQGLEFLIYFQGNSAPDKSGLPSDRFSAERTGGSVSTLTIQRTQQEDSAVYLCASSLGTSSDTQYFGPGTRLTVL.